These T cell receptor beta chains were read from a single sample in a study of T cell changes during pregnancy in multiple sclerosis. Some clones are missing from TCRdb's copy, which holds only in-frame ones; the method was immunoSEQ multiplex PCR. The data show about 57,000 clones, 75% to 90% seen once. Here the sequenced sample was peripheral blood, taken after pregnancy. These receptors all stem from a female donor with multiple sclerosis, enrolled in a pregnancy study. The conserved cysteine and the conserved F or W are not part of the CDR3 here.

>TRBJ1-3|TRBV13
ASSSHSSGNTIY
>TRBJ2-7|TRBV10-3
AISQGLAGETQEQY
>TRBJ1-1|TRBV5-1
ASSLDPGEGTEAF
>TRBJ1-2|TRBV10-3
AISLQGTSYGYT
>TRBJ1-1|TRBV28
ASSPGGTMNTEAF
>TRBJ2-2|TRBV15
ATSRDGSGYRNTGELF
>TRBJ2-1|TRBV6-6
ASSLANSYNEQF
>NA|TRBV30
AWSDRPVSEQY
>TRBJ1-1|TRBV29-1
SASQGASTEAF
>TRBJ2-5|TRBV5-1
ASSLGLVETQY
>TRBJ1-5|TRBV6-5
ASSRTGRDNQPQH
>TRBJ2-1|TRBV2
ASRAGGWSSEQF
>TRBJ2-5|TRBV5-1
ASSGWGGAAETQY
>TRBJ1-5|TRBV30
AWSVGWQAYNQPQH
>TRBJ2-4|TRBV5-5
ASSVDRVNIQY
>TRBJ2-5|TRBV6-5
ASSYATGQGTQY
>TRBJ1-2|TRBV7-2
ASSYFGQATYGYT
>TRBJ1-4|TRBV4-1
ASSQHPGQGPGEKLF